Sequencing of this T cell receptor beta chain was carried out in a study of T cell responses to AZD1222 COVID-19 vaccine. Study conclusions and caveats: The donor cohort was predominantly white British with a female majority, and clonal diversity may have been underestimated. Researchers took repertoire samples only after the peak T cell response had come. Baseline testing showed seropositivity in only six or seven AZD1222 recipients. Spike-specific TCR depth and breadth grew after two AZD1222 doses.

Profiling relied on immunoSEQ multiplex PCR, and the TCRdb table lists in-frame clones only, not all of them. The data show around 130,000 clones, around nine tenths seen once. With respect to this clone: Its antigen remains unidentified.

The source material was peripheral blood, sampled 28 days after the second AZD1222 dose. This sequence originates from an adult who received the AZD1222 COVID-19 vaccine.

DNA of the CDR3: TGTGCCAGCAGCCAAGGAAGTTGGACAGGGGGCTATAGCACCGGGGAGCTGTTTTTT. Translation: CASSQGSWTGGYSTGELFF. The chain is built from TRBV3-1 (or the pseudogene TRBV3-2) and TRBJ2-2; 11 bases are shared with TRBD1. Germline loops: CDR1 LGHDT, CDR2 YNNKEL (reference sequence). J lost 4 bases, V lost 1 base, and 11 bases had no gene match. This CDR3 has 19 amino acids.